Below, one T cell receptor beta chain is given with its context. Other DNA sequences in this sample translate to the same CDR3. CDR3 size: 14 residues. Trimming took 5 bases from V and 4 from J; bases not matched to a gene: 1. From germline, CDR1 is SGHTA and CDR2 FQGNSA. The sample belongs to a study of blood T cell repertoires in COVID-19. Sequencing was performed with immunoSEQ multiplex PCR; in TCRdb, only in-frame clones are kept and a portion is missing. The table has a few hundred thousand clones, approximately 87% seen once. The clonotype originates from a man aged 35-49 years in a cohort exposed to, infected with or recovered from COVID-19 (not recorded which). Sequencing input: PBMCs or T cells enriched from blood (not recorded which). The genes are TRBV7-2 and TRBJ2-2; 10 bases fit TRBD1. The CDR3 protein is CASSRDRGTGELFF. CDR3 bases: TGTGCCAGCAGCCGGGACAGGGGCACCGGGGAGCTGTTTTTT.